This entry concerns a single T cell receptor (beta chain). As originally analysed: From reference gene primer amplification, estimates of nucleated cell counts were derived. The protocol was immunoSEQ multiplex PCR, while the TCRdb copy is restricted to in-frame clones and leaves out a portion. V and J calls plus clone size are reproduced from that table; the DNA served to infer D and trimming. The data show 250,000 or so clones, approximately 86% seen once. Germline loops: CDR1 SGHTA, CDR2 FQGNSA. Trimming took 5 bases from V and 2 from J, leaving 9 bases between them. This CDR3 has 13 amino acids. This specimen belongs to a study of blood T cell repertoires in COVID-19. Study in general: COVID-19 samples, acute and convalescent, were from the United States, Italy and Spain. T cells, B-cell-depleted T cells, or PBMCs supplied cDNA or gDNA.

The chain recombines TRBV7-2 with TRBJ2-5; D may be TRBD1 (6 bases). The specimen was peripheral blood. This TCR was recovered from a man in his forties or fifties with active or convalescent COVID-19. CDR3 DNA: TGTGCCAGCAGCGGACAGTTACAAGAGACCCAGTACTTC. This translates into CASSGQLQETQYF.